A selection of T cell receptor beta chains follows, all from one sample in a study of T cells in Graves' hyperthyroidism and ophthalmopathy. TCRdb ran MiXCR on the multiplex PCR reads and lists one entry per CDR3 protein. The data show some 740,000 distinct CDR3 sequences, with 12% to 15% seen just once and more than 8.5% held by the top ten. The sample consisted of blood. The receptors derive from a woman aged 18-29 years with Graves' hyperthyroidism. CDR3s include the opening cysteine and the closing phenylalanine or tryptophan. A D gene is named only where the DNA matches it firmly. Clone size is not always given. Where it is, it says once, few, many or a class for expanded clones.

j_call: TRBJ2-1
v_call: TRBV6-1
d_call: TRBD1
clone_size: many
cdr3_aa: CASSHRQIGQGYNEQFF
cdr3_nt: TGTGCCAGCAGTCACCGCCAGATCGGACAGGGCTACAATGAGCAGTTCTTC

j_call: TRBJ1-4
v_call: TRBV4-1
d_call: NA
clone_size: NA
cdr3_aa: CASSRRGRENEKLFF
cdr3_nt: TGCGCCAGCAGCCGAAGGGGCAGGGAGAATGAAAAACTGTTTTTT

j_call: TRBJ1-2
v_call: TRBV20-1
d_call: NA
clone_size: NA
cdr3_aa: CSARETPLGLYGYTF
cdr3_nt: TGCAGTGCTAGAGAGACACCGCTGGGTCTCTACGGCTACACCTTC

j_call: TRBJ2-1
v_call: TRBV27
d_call: NA
clone_size: NA
cdr3_aa: CASSLWDPSNEQFF
cdr3_nt: TGTGCCAGCAGTTTATGGGACCCGTCGAATGAGCAGTTCTTC

j_call: TRBJ1-5
v_call: TRBV18
d_call: NA
clone_size: many
cdr3_aa: CASSPSRNQPQHF
cdr3_nt: TGTGCCAGCTCACCAAGCCGAAATCAGCCCCAGCATTTT

j_call: TRBJ2-3
v_call: TRBV13
d_call: TRBD2
clone_size: few
cdr3_aa: CASSTASGTDTDTQYF
cdr3_nt: TGTGCCAGCAGCACAGCTAGCGGGACGGACACAGATACGCAGTATTTT

j_call: TRBJ1-1
v_call: TRBV11-2
d_call: NA
clone_size: few
cdr3_aa: CASSLDRGLRGMNTEAFF
cdr3_nt: TGTGCCAGCAGCTTAGATAGGGGTTTGCGGGGGATGAACACTGAAGCTTTCTTT

j_call: TRBJ2-7
v_call: TRBV9
d_call: NA
clone_size: many
cdr3_aa: CASSPQGRNYEQYF
cdr3_nt: TGTGCCAGCAGCCCACAGGGCCGTAACTACGAGCAGTACTTC

j_call: TRBJ2-1
v_call: TRBV7-8
d_call: NA
clone_size: few
cdr3_aa: CASSFLVGSYNEQFF
cdr3_nt: TGTGCCAGCAGCTTCCTGGTGGGGAGCTACAATGAGCAGTTCTTC

j_call: TRBJ1-1
v_call: TRBV20-1
d_call: NA
clone_size: many
cdr3_aa: CSARNSPGAFF
cdr3_nt: TGCAGTGCTCGTAACAGCCCTGGGGCTTTCTTT

j_call: TRBJ2-7
v_call: TRBV2
d_call: TRBD1
clone_size: many
cdr3_aa: CASSLGQGIISYEQYF
cdr3_nt: TGTGCCAGCAGTCTGGGACAGGGTATAATTTCCTACGAGCAGTACTTC

j_call: TRBJ2-1
v_call: TRBV28
d_call: TRBD1
clone_size: many
cdr3_aa: CASSKPGQGAYEQFF
cdr3_nt: TGTGCCAGCAGCAAACCGGGACAGGGGGCTTATGAGCAGTTCTTC

j_call: TRBJ2-7
v_call: TRBV6-5
d_call: NA
clone_size: few
cdr3_aa: CASSYSALSSYNEQYF
cdr3_nt: TGTGCCAGCAGTTACTCGGCCCTAAGCTCCTACAATGAGCAGTACTTC

j_call: TRBJ2-2
v_call: TRBV2
d_call: TRBD1
clone_size: few
cdr3_aa: CAGQGGGELFF
cdr3_nt: TGTGCCGGACAGGGAGGCGGGGAGCTGTTTTTT

j_call: TRBJ2-2
v_call: TRBV29-1
d_call: TRBD2
clone_size: few
cdr3_aa: CSVKGLAGGWNTGELFF
cdr3_nt: TGCAGCGTTAAGGGACTAGCGGGAGGCTGGAACACCGGGGAGCTGTTTTTT

j_call: TRBJ2-1
v_call: TRBV20-1
d_call: NA
clone_size: many
cdr3_aa: CSARAGESLYNEQFF
cdr3_nt: TGCAGTGCTAGAGCGGGAGAATCCCTCTACAATGAGCAGTTCTTC

j_call: TRBJ2-7
v_call: TRBV28
d_call: NA
clone_size: NA
cdr3_aa: CASRRPGTYEQCF
cdr3_nt: TGTGCCAGCAGGCGGCCGGGAACCTACGAGCAGTGCTTC

j_call: TRBJ2-1
v_call: TRBV7-2
d_call: TRBD1
clone_size: NA
cdr3_aa: CASSFDGTGSQFF
cdr3_nt: TGTGCCAGCAGCTTCGATGGGACAGGGTCTCAGTTCTTC

j_call: TRBJ2-2
v_call: TRBV12-3/TRBV12-4
d_call: TRBD1
clone_size: NA
cdr3_aa: CASSPSPWTGDTGELFF
cdr3_nt: TGTGCCAGCAGCCCTTCCCCCTGGACAGGGGACACCGGGGAGCTGTTTTTT

j_call: TRBJ1-1
v_call: TRBV27
d_call: TRBD1
clone_size: many
cdr3_aa: CASSPRTGQAFF
cdr3_nt: TGTGCCAGCAGTCCGAGGACAGGGCAAGCTTTCTTT

j_call: TRBJ2-7
v_call: TRBV24-1
d_call: TRBD2
clone_size: many
cdr3_aa: CATSDAASGSYEQYF
cdr3_nt: TGTGCCACCAGTGATGCGGCTAGCGGCTCCTACGAGCAGTACTTC

j_call: TRBJ2-3
v_call: TRBV20-1
d_call: TRBD1
clone_size: few
cdr3_aa: CSASHTGGRPDTQYF
cdr3_nt: TGCAGTGCTAGTCACACAGGGGGCCGCCCAGATACGCAGTATTTT

j_call: TRBJ1-4
v_call: TRBV5-6
d_call: NA
clone_size: many
cdr3_aa: CASSLEVATNEKLFF
cdr3_nt: TGTGCCAGCAGCTTGGAGGTTGCAACTAATGAAAAACTGTTTTTT

j_call: TRBJ2-7
v_call: TRBV5-1
d_call: NA
clone_size: few
cdr3_aa: CASSFSGHSYEQYF
cdr3_nt: TGCGCCAGCAGCTTTTCTGGACATAGCTACGAGCAGTACTTC